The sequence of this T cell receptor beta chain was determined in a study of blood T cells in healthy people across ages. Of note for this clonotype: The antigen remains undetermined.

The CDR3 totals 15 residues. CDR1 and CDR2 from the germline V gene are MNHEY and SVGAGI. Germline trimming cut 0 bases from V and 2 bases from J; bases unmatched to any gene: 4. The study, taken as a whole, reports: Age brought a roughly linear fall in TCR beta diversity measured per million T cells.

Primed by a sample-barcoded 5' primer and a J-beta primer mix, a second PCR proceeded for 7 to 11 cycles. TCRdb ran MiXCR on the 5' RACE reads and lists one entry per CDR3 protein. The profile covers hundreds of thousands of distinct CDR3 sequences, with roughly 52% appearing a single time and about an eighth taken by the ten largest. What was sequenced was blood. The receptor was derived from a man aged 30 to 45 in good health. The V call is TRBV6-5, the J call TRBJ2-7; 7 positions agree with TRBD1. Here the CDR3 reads CASSYSYQGAYEQYF. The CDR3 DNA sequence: TGTGCCAGCAGTTACTCGTACCAGGGGGCCTACGAGCAGTACTTC.